The 24 T cell receptor beta chains in this list originate from one sample, sequenced in a study of CD8+CD57+ T cells in acquired aplastic anemia. The template used for profiling TCR beta VDJ and CDR3 was genomic DNA. Via MiXCR, TCRdb re-called the reads, giving one row per CDR3 protein. The sample shows under 200,000 distinct CDR3 sequences, roughly 40% of them seen only once. The sequenced material came from sorted CD4+, CD8+, or CD8+CD57+ T cells (not recorded which) from PBMCs. Every receptor here comes from a human donor in good health.

The chain recombines TRBV20-1 with TRBJ1-2; D gene uncertain. The V gene's germline CDR1 is DFQATT and CDR2 SNEGSKA (reference sequence). This CDR3 spans 11 amino acids. V lost 4 bases, J lost 2 bases, and 5 bases lay in between. The CDR3 loop reads CSAMRNYGYTF. The CDR3 bases are TGCAGTGCTATGAGGAACTATGGCTACACCTTC.

The chain carries TRBV20-1 and TRBJ2-3; D might be TRBD2 (5 bases). Germline V CDR1 and CDR2: DFQATT, SNEGSKA (reference sequence). The germline V and J ends were trimmed by 0 bases and 4 bases, with 11 bases remaining between them. CDR3 size: 14 residues. CDR3 in DNA: TGCAGTGCTAGAGATTACGCGGGTCCAGATACGCAGTATTTT. Translated: CSARDYAGPDTQYF.

This clonotype occurred many times. The gene calls are TRBV20-1 and TRBJ1-4; D is ambiguous. Looked up from germline, CDR1 is DFQATT and CDR2 is SNEGSKA (reference sequence). The CDR3 is 13 residues long. Trimming shortened V by 6 bases and J by 3 bases, and 11 bases separated the two germline ends. The DNA of the CDR3 is TGCAGTGCCCCGGACGTCTCTAATGAAAAACTGTTTTTT. It specifies CSAPDVSNEKLFF.

The J gene is TRBJ2-1, the V gene TRBV7-9; D is unclear. In germline, CDR1 is SEHNR, CDR2 FQNEAQ (reference sequence). The CDR3 loop spans 12 amino acids. V was cut by 6 bases and J by 7 bases, with 10 bases left in between. The CDR3 DNA sequence: TGTGCCAGCAGGGTAAAACTGAATGAGCAGTTCTTC. Translated: CASRVKLNEQFF.

This clonotype has ten or more counts. The J gene is TRBJ1-5, the V gene TRBV7-8; D gene unclear. Trimming shortened V by 0 bases and J by 1 base, and 4 bases separated the two germline ends. CDR3 length: 14 amino acids. Germline lookup yields CDR1 SGHVS and CDR2 FQNEAQ. CDR3: CASSLAPSNQPQHF. The DNA of the CDR3 is TGTGCCAGCAGCTTAGCACCCAGCAATCAGCCCCAGCATTTT.

In the case of this clonotype: A read error may account for a junction end that differs from germline. The chain carries TRBV11-2 and TRBJ1-6; D is unclear. This CDR3 has 17 residues. Germline assignment: CDR1 SGHAT and CDR2 FQNNGV. DNA of the CDR3: TGCGCCAGCAGCCTTCCCCTGACGGAAAACTATAATTCACCCCTCCACTTT. It yields the protein CASSLPLTENYNSPLHF.

This chain links TRBV15 with TRBJ1-2; tentative D call: TRBD1 (5 bases). The CDR3 extends over 16 amino acids. Germline V gene sequence: CDR1 LNHNV, CDR2 YYDKDF (reference sequence). The V gene lost 0 bases and the J gene lost 5 bases, with 16 bases spanning the gap. DNA of the CDR3: TGTGCCACCAGCAGAGAATATAGTGGGGCGGGATATGGCTACACCTTC. Translating it yields CATSREYSGAGYGYTF.

The V and J genes are TRBV20-1 and TRBJ1-2, with D possibly being TRBD1 (5 bases). The length of the CDR3 is 14 residues. Deletions cut 3 bases from V and 4 bases from J, with 15 bases between. Germline loops: CDR1 DFQATT, CDR2 SNEGSKA (reference sequence). The CDR3 bases are TGCAGTGCTAGCGAAGGGGCAGGCGCCTATGGCTACACCTTC. Protein sequence: CSASEGAGAYGYTF.

The chain combines TRBV2 with TRBJ2-1; 10 bases fit TRBD2. This CDR3 spans 14 amino acids. Trimming cost V 7 bases and J 1 base; bases outside gene matches: 1. Germline V gene data show CDR1 as SNHLY and CDR2 as FYNNEI. CDR3 nucleotide sequence: TGTGCCAGCAAGGGACTAGCGTCCTACAATGAGCAGTTCTTC. Its translation is CASKGLASYNEQFF.

This clonotype was observed at least ten times. This sequence joins TRBV7-3 and TRBJ2-3, with 11 nucleotides matching TRBD1. CDR3 length: 16 amino acids. V shed 0 bases and J 3 bases; nucleotides not matched to a gene: 2. Germline CDR1 reads SGHTA; CDR2 reads FQGTGA. The CDR3 DNA follows: TGTGCCAGCAGCTTAACCGGACAGGGGGCAACAGATACGCAGTATTTT. Translated, it gives CASSLTGQGATDTQYF.

This clonotype was detected ten times or more. The V and J genes are TRBV15 and TRBJ2-5; D may correspond to TRBD1 or TRBD2 (5 bases each). Germline CDR1 and CDR2: LNHNV and YYDKDF (reference sequence). With 7 bases removed from V and 5 bases from J, the gap between germline ends came to 17 bases. CDR3 length equals 14 residues. This CDR3 is CATIARGADETQYF. Here the CDR3 DNA reads TGTGCCACCATAGCCCGAGGGGCGGACGAGACCCAGTACTTC.

The genes are TRBV6-2 or TRBV6-3 and TRBJ1-5, with D possibly matching TRBD1 (5 bases). V lost 8 bases and J 3 bases, leaving 14 bases between the germline ends. The CDR3 has 14 amino acids. Germline V gives CDR1 MNHEY, CDR2 SVGEGT. CDR3 nucleotides: TGTGCCAGCCTCCCCCCAGGGCCCAATCAGCCCCAGCATTTT. Its protein is CASLPPGPNQPQHF.

The chain carries TRBV6-1 and TRBJ1-1, with 9 bases fitting TRBD1. Germline CDR1 is MNHNS and CDR2 is SASEGT. CDR3 length: 14 amino acids. Losses at the gene ends were 0 bases for V and 11 bases for J; bases not matched to a gene: 7. The CDR3 loop reads CASSEAGQGYGAFF. The CDR3 DNA sequence: TGTGCCAGCAGTGAAGCGGGACAGGGTTATGGCGCTTTCTTT.

The rearrangement joins TRBV7-3 to TRBJ2-1; perhaps TRBD1 as D (5 bases). From germline, CDR1 is SGHTA and CDR2 FQGTGA. There are 13 residues in the CDR3. V was trimmed by 8 bases and J by 7 bases, leaving 15 bases between them. CDR3 protein: CASVGRVWNEQFF. Here the CDR3 DNA reads TGTGCCAGCGTGGGCAGGGTCTGGAATGAGCAGTTCTTC.

This clonotype has ten or more counts. The J gene is TRBJ2-1, the V gene TRBV7-9; 8 bases fit TRBD1. The CDR3 spans 15 residues. Germline V gene lookup returns CDR1 SEHNR and CDR2 FQNEAQ (reference sequence). With 1 base clipped from V and 6 bases from J, the junction kept 5 bases outside the gene matches. CDR3 in amino acids: CASSLGTGLFNEQFF. The CDR3 coding sequence is TGTGCCAGCAGCTTAGGGACAGGGTTGTTCAATGAGCAGTTCTTC. The complete variable domain, with remaining parts taken from reference TRBV7-9 and TRBJ2-1, reads DTGVSQNPRHKITKRGQNVTFRCDPISEHNRLYWYRQTLGQGPEFLTYFQNEAQLEKSRLLSDRFSAERPKGSFSTLEIQRTEQGDSAMYLCASSLGTGLFNEQFFGPGTRLTVL.

This clonotype came up many times. CDR3 sequence reads: CASSMLVRGHQPQHF. DNA for the CDR3: TGTGCCAGCAGCATGCTTGTCAGGGGCCATCAGCCCCAGCATTTT. The J gene is TRBJ1-5, the V gene TRBV7-2; tentatively, D is TRBD1 (6 bases). CDR3 length: 15 amino acids. CDR1 SGHTA and CDR2 FQGNSA come from the germline V gene. V lost 5 bases and J lost 5, with 16 bases in between.

The chain employs TRBV11-1 and TRBJ2-3, with D uncertain. The CDR3 is 15 amino acids. Looked up from germline, CDR1 is SGHAT and CDR2 is FQDESV (reference sequence). Trimming left V 6 bases short and J 2 bases short, with 15 bases between. CDR3 in amino acids: CASRAQVTITDTQYF. The CDR3 DNA reads TGTGCCAGCAGAGCTCAGGTTACGATCACAGATACGCAGTATTTT.

Details on this clonotype: Possible read error: a much larger clone is one base away. The gene calls are TRBV11-1 and TRBJ2-7, with 10 nucleotides matching TRBD1. Germline V gene lookup returns CDR1 SGHAT and CDR2 FQDESV (reference sequence). V gave up 5 bases and J gave up 1 base; unmatched junction bases: 11. The CDR3 consists of 17 residues. The DNA for the CDR3 is TGTGCCAGCAGCCCCACACCCAGGACAGGGGGGTCCTACGAGCAGTACTTC. This encodes CASSPTPRTGGSYEQYF.

This clonotype showed up just a few times. The chain has TRBV18 and TRBJ2-3; TRBD2 matches 7 bases. Germline V lookup: CDR1 KGHSH, CDR2 LQKENI. J lost 5 bases, V lost 0 bases, and 2 bases had no gene match. This CDR3 has 14 residues. In DNA form, the CDR3 reads TGTGCCAGCTCACCACCGACGGGGGGAGATACGCAGTATTTT. Translation gives CASSPPTGGDTQYF.

This chain uses TRBV5-1 with TRBJ1-2, with 11 bases identical to TRBD1. Germline V CDR1 and CDR2: SGHRS, YFSETQ. This CDR3 spans 14 amino acids. V was clipped by 3 bases and J by 8 bases; unmatched bases: 6. The CDR3 loop is CASSSGQGAKGYTF. In nucleotides, the CDR3 is TGCGCCAGCAGCTCTGGACAGGGGGCGAAGGGCTACACCTTC.

CDR3 sequence (DNA): TGTGCCAGCAGCGTAGTGGGAGATAATTCACCCCTCCACTTT. This encodes CASSVVGDNSPLHF. This chain uses TRBV9 with TRBJ1-6; D ambiguous. Looked up from germline, CDR1 is SGDLS and CDR2 is YYNGEE. CDR3 size: 14 residues. Trimming took 0 bases from V and 5 from J, leaving 6 bases between them.

This chain joins TRBV29-1 and TRBJ1-2; D is unresolved. CDR1 is SQVTM and CDR2 is ANQGSEA in the germline V gene. V shed 4 bases and J shed 0 bases, with 12 bases lying between them. The CDR3 loop spans 14 amino acids. CDR3 region: CSVVESGTNYGYTF. CDR3 bases: TGCAGCGTTGTAGAGTCGGGAACTAACTATGGCTACACCTTC. Full variable domain (outside the CDR3, taken from reference TRBV29-1 and TRBJ1-2): SAVISQKPSRDICQRGTSLTIQCQVDSQVTMMFWYRQQPGQSLTLIATANQGSEATYESGFVIDKFPISRPNLTFSTLTVSNMSPEDSSIYLCSVVESGTNYGYTFGSGTRLTVV.

The chain has TRBV15 and TRBJ2-7; 8 nucleotides line up with TRBD1. Losses at the gene ends were 5 bases for V and 2 bases for J; bases not matched to a gene: 5. The CDR3 consists of 14 residues. Germline V CDR1 and CDR2: LNHNV, YYDKDF (reference sequence). The CDR3 here is CATSPGTGAYEQYF. CDR3 coding DNA: TGTGCCACCAGCCCAGGGACAGGCGCCTACGAGCAGTACTTC.

The chain is built from TRBV27 and TRBJ2-6; D is possibly TRBD1 or TRBD2 (5 bases each). The CDR3 loop spans 15 amino acids. Germline CDR1 is MNHEY and CDR2 is SMNVEV (reference sequence). The V and J ends lost 5 bases and 4 bases respectively, with 12 bases between them. The CDR3 bases are TGTGCCAGCAGTCCGAGGGGATCCGGGGCCAACGTCCTGACTTTC. Its protein is CASSPRGSGANVLTF.